One and the same sample provided the 2 T cell receptor beta chains below, sequenced in a study of cytomegalovirus exposure and HLA in healthy donors. Vbeta (60) and Jbeta (13) primers were used in the PCR. TCRdb keeps only in-frame clones here, not all; method: immunoSEQ multiplex PCR. The repertoire holds some 140,000 clones, with about 74% as singletons. Material for sequencing was PBMCs. Receptors originate from a man aged 30 to 39 in good health and CMV-seronegative.

The chain joins TRBV2 to TRBJ2-1, with D unresolved. The CDR3 is made up of 14 amino acids. CDR1 is SNHLY, CDR2 FYNNEI, per germline. V shed 5 bases and J shed 5 bases, with 13 bases lying between them. CDR3 amino acids: CASSMTQKDNEQFF. CDR3 DNA sequence: TGTGCCAGCAGTATGACTCAAAAGGACAATGAGCAGTTCTTC.

This chain joins TRBV10-3 and TRBJ2-5, with D possibly TRBD2 on 5 matching bases. CDR1 is ENHRY and CDR2 is SYGVKD in the germline V gene. This CDR3 is built from 11 residues. The V end was cut by 4 bases, the J end by 5 bases, with 5 bases between. The CDR3 DNA reads as TGTGCCATCAGTGGCGGGGAGACCCAGTACTTC. Translation gives CAISGGETQYF.